This T cell receptor (beta chain) was recorded in a study of blood T cell repertoires in COVID-19. Germline CDR1 and CDR2: SEHNR and FQNEAQ (reference sequence). V shed 1 base and J shed 2 bases, with 6 bases lying between them. CDR3 size: 14 residues. Worth noting for this clone: This may be a read error, as it is one base from a much larger clone.

Produced via immunoSEQ multiplex PCR; TCRdb's table is partial and in-frame only. Found here are roughly 200,000 clones, roughly 88% of them singletons; the top ten hold over 6.5%. This sequence originates from a woman in her forties with COVID-19, enrolled during active disease. Sequenced: peripheral blood. The J gene is TRBJ1-3, the V gene TRBV7-9; tentatively, D is TRBD1 (6 bases). In DNA, the CDR3 is TGTGCCAGCAGCTTAGGGACAGCTGGAAACACCATATATTTT. It yields the protein CASSLGTAGNTIYF.